What follows are 29 T cell receptor beta chains derived from one specimen sequenced in a study of OX40 agonist ivuxolimab in advanced cancers. Assay: immunoSEQ multiplex PCR; the TCRdb copy retains only in-frame clones and omits some. The sample yields 15,000 to 20,000 clones, around nine tenths seen once. The material was CD4+ or CD8+ T cells sorted from blood, obtained in a trial of the OX40 agonist ivuxolimab. The receptors shown here come from an adult with an advanced solid tumor such as melanoma, head and neck, liver or kidney cancer.

The chain is built from TRBV7-9 and TRBJ1-5; D is uncertain. The CDR3 extends over 15 amino acids. V lost 3 bases and J 5 bases, leaving 14 bases between the germline ends. Germline loops: CDR1 SEHNR, CDR2 FQNEAQ (reference sequence). Written as DNA, the CDR3 is TGTGCCAGCAGCTTTGGGTCGGGTTCCCATCAGCCCCAGCATTTT. Protein sequence: CASSFGSGSHQPQHF.

This clone came up once. Relative to the germline gene, one junction end is altered; a read error may explain this. The V gene is TRBV5-6, the J gene TRBJ1-2; D is unclear. The CDR3 consists of 11 residues. Looked up from germline, CDR1 is SGHDT and CDR2 is YYEEEE. The CDR3 loop reads CASSSQGRAHF. The CDR3 region has the DNA TGTGCCAGCAGCTCTCAAGGCCGGGCCCACTTC.

This clone was counted a single time. This chain joins TRBV4-3 and TRBJ2-3; the D is unclear. Looked up from germline, CDR1 is LGHNA and CDR2 is YSLEER. V lost 4 bases, J lost 0 bases, and 11 bases lay in between. CDR3 length: 15 residues. CDR3 region: CASSLMVSSTDTQYF. CDR3 bases: TGCGCCAGCAGCCTGATGGTTTCCAGCACAGATACGCAGTATTTT.

The chain joins TRBV7-9 to TRBJ1-1; D is unclear. The CDR3 is 15 amino acids. Deletions cut 0 bases from V and 4 bases from J, with 12 bases between. Germline V lookup: CDR1 SEHNR, CDR2 FQNEAQ (reference sequence). The CDR3 loop is CASSLAGGVGTEAFF. The CDR3 DNA follows: TGTGCCAGCAGCTTAGCGGGAGGTGTCGGCACTGAAGCTTTCTTT.

This rearrangement joins TRBV29-1 to TRBJ1-5, with unresolved D. The CDR3 runs to 13 residues. The germline gives CDR1 SQVTM, CDR2 ANQGSEA. Trimming removed 3 bases from V and 5 bases from J, with 11 bases in between. The CDR3 sequence: CSVEDGSDQPQHF. The CDR3 DNA is TGCAGCGTTGAGGACGGGTCAGATCAGCCCCAGCATTTT.

V gene TRBV6-5 combines with J gene TRBJ1-4; no reliable D call. The CDR3 loop spans 14 amino acids. In germline, CDR1 is MNHEY, CDR2 SVGAGI. With 5 bases removed from V and 9 bases from J, the gap between germline ends came to 16 bases. CDR3 amino acids: CASSPTLPPQKLFF. The CDR3 DNA reads TGTGCCAGCAGTCCGACACTGCCACCACAAAAACTGTTTTTT.

This chain uses TRBV7-9 with TRBJ2-2; D may be TRBD1 (6 bases). This CDR3 is 14 amino acids long. V was clipped by 4 bases and J by 6 bases, with 12 bases between them. The germline V gene has CDR1 SEHNR and CDR2 FQNEAQ (reference sequence). In DNA, the CDR3 is TGTGCCAGCAGCTCGACCAACAGGGCCGGGGAGCTGTTTTTT. Protein: CASSSTNRAGELFF.

The V and J genes are TRBV5-5 and TRBJ1-2; D not certain. The CDR3 extends over 15 amino acids. The ends were cut back, 5 bases at V and 3 bases at J, with 17 bases in the middle. Germline V gene sequence: CDR1 SGHKS, CDR2 YYEKEE (reference sequence). The chain's CDR3 is CASRSYSPTYYGYTF. CDR3 bases: TGTGCCAGCAGGTCGTATAGCCCAACATACTATGGCTACACCTTC.

The rearrangement uses TRBV19 and TRBJ2-1, with D uncertain. V gave up 5 bases and J gave up 1 base, with 12 bases separating them. From germline, CDR1 is LNHDA and CDR2 SQIVND (reference sequence). The CDR3 loop spans 15 amino acids. Here the CDR3 reads CASSWNQKSYNEQFF. The CDR3 DNA follows: TGTGCCAGTAGTTGGAACCAGAAATCCTACAATGAGCAGTTCTTC.

This chain joins TRBV9 and TRBJ2-1; 13 bases match TRBD2. The V gene end was trimmed by 4 bases and the J gene end by 6 bases; junction bases not matched to a gene: 4. The CDR3 is made up of 15 amino acids. Germline CDR1 is SGDLS and CDR2 is YYNGEE. CDR3 region: CASSPTSGGANEQFF. DNA of the CDR3: TGTGCCAGCAGCCCAACTAGCGGGGGGGCCAATGAGCAGTTCTTC.

This sequence joins TRBV7-8 and TRBJ2-7, with a possible D match to TRBD2 (6 bases). CDR1 SGHVS and CDR2 FQNEAQ come from the germline V gene. V dropped 1 base and J dropped 2 bases, with 12 bases sitting between them. The CDR3 contains 15 residues. The CDR3 DNA is TGTGCCAGCAGCTTAGGGGGGGTAGCGGCCTACGAGCAGTACTTC. Translation: CASSLGGVAAYEQYF.

V is TRBV5-4 and J is TRBJ1-2; D unresolved. This CDR3 spans 14 amino acids. CDR1 is SGHNT and CDR2 is YYREEE in the germline V gene (reference sequence). Trimming took 0 bases from V and 4 from J, leaving 10 bases between them. Here the CDR3 DNA reads TGTGCCAGCAGCTTGGCGCCGGCTGTCTATGGCTACACCTTC. Translated: CASSLAPAVYGYTF.

This chain connects TRBV5-4 to TRBJ2-7; D ambiguous. Germline V CDR1 and CDR2: SGHNT, YYREEE (reference sequence). The CDR3 totals 12 residues. V was shortened by 4 bases and J by 5 bases, with 10 bases between the two germline ends. As DNA, the CDR3 is TGTGCCAGCAGCCCTGGGTTGCACGAGCAGTACTTC. Translation gives CASSPGLHEQYF.

The CDR3 reads CASSTPGTGDRGYTF. CDR3 nucleotide sequence: TGTGCCAGCAGCACTCCCGGGACAGGGGATCGTGGCTACACCTTC. This chain links TRBV7-2 with TRBJ1-2; 10 bases map to TRBD1. Trimming at V came to 5 bases and at J to 7 bases, leaving 10 bases not matched to a gene. The CDR3 contains 15 residues. Germline-derived CDR1 and CDR2 are SGHTA and FQGNSA.

The gene calls are TRBV19 and TRBJ1-2, with a possible D match to TRBD1 (5 bases). This CDR3 contains 16 residues. Trimming removed 2 bases from V and 5 bases from J, with 18 bases in between. The V gene's germline CDR1 is LNHDA and CDR2 SQIVND (reference sequence). This chain's CDR3 is CASSISGLGTLYGYTF. The DNA for the CDR3 is TGTGCCAGTAGTATATCGGGTTTGGGGACGTTGTATGGCTACACCTTC.

The V gene is TRBV4-2, the J gene TRBJ2-3; TRBD2 matches 10 bases. Germline V gene lookup returns CDR1 LGHNA and CDR2 YNFKEQ. Germline trimming cut 0 bases from V and 6 bases from J; bases unmatched to any gene: 9. The CDR3 runs 17 residues. The CDR3 region is CASSQDRVAGGFDTQYF. In DNA form, the CDR3 reads TGTGCCAGCAGCCAAGATCGGGTAGCGGGGGGTTTCGATACGCAGTATTTT.

CDR3 amino acids: CASSLRSRDEQYF. The CDR3 DNA follows: TGTGCCAGCAGTTTACGCAGCAGGGACGAGCAGTACTTC. The chain is built from TRBV28 and TRBJ2-7; TRBD1 might be the D (5 bases). The CDR3 is 13 residues long. CDR1 is MDHEN and CDR2 is SYDVKM in the germline V gene. V lost 2 bases and J lost 5, with 10 bases in between.

The chain combines TRBV9 with TRBJ1-2; TRBD1 agrees at 8 bases. The J segment lost 3 bases and the V segment lost 3 bases, leaving 10 bases of the junction unmatched. The CDR3 covers 16 residues. Germline CDR1 is SGDLS and CDR2 is YYNGEE. The CDR3 DNA reads as TGTGCCAGCAGCGCCCTCTCCAGGGGGCTGTACTATGGCTACACCTTC. It codes for CASSALSRGLYYGYTF. Using reference TRBV9 and TRBJ1-2 for the parts outside the CDR3, the full variable domain is DSGVTQTPKHLITATGQRVTLRCSPRSGDLSVYWYQQSLDQGLQFLIQYYNGEERAKGNILERFSAQQFPDLHSELNLSSLELGDSALYFCASSALSRGLYYGYTFGSGTRLTVV.

V is TRBV19 and J is TRBJ1-5, with a weak D call TRBD1 (5 bases). The CDR3 contains 15 residues. Trimming took off 7 bases at V and 4 bases at J, with 17 bases between the two ends. Per the germline V gene, CDR1 is LNHDA and CDR2 is SQIVND (reference sequence). The DNA of the CDR3 is TGTGCCAGTACCATGGGGCCCCAGAGAAATCAGCCCCAGCATTTT. As protein: CASTMGPQRNQPQHF.

This sequence joins TRBV19 and TRBJ2-1, with 8 bases fitting TRBD2. This CDR3 has 14 amino acids. Germline CDR1 and CDR2: LNHDA and SQIVND (reference sequence). Trimming removed 2 bases from V and 5 bases from J; junction bases left unmatched: 2. CDR3 loop: CASSIIAGHNEQFF. In DNA, the CDR3 is TGTGCCAGTAGTATAATAGCGGGGCACAATGAGCAGTTCTTC.

The J gene is TRBJ1-1, the V gene TRBV4-1; D remains ambiguous. Deletions cut 4 bases from V and 0 bases from J, with 6 bases between. The CDR3 covers 13 residues. Per the germline V gene, CDR1 is MGHRA and CDR2 is YSYEKL. CDR3 in DNA: TGCGCCAGCAGCCGAGAAATGAACACTGAAGCTTTCTTT. It translates to CASSREMNTEAFF.

The chain joins TRBV2 to TRBJ2-7; 8 bases are a match to TRBD1. The CDR3 length is 15 residues. V gave up 3 bases and J gave up 7 bases; unmatched junction bases: 11. Germline V gives CDR1 SNHLY, CDR2 FYNNEI. For the CDR3, the DNA is TGTGCCAGCAGTGATTCGGACAGGGACCCCTTGGAGCAGTACTTC. It specifies CASSDSDRDPLEQYF.

The chain couples TRBV7-3 to TRBJ2-5, with a possible D match to TRBD2 (6 bases). V lost 5 bases and J 4 bases, leaving 17 bases between the germline ends. The CDR3 spans 15 residues. Per germline, CDR1 SGHTA and CDR2 FQGTGA. Here the CDR3 reads CASSPNPGEAETQYF. The CDR3 nucleotides read TGTGCCAGCAGCCCCAACCCCGGGGAGGCAGAGACCCAGTACTTC. The complete variable domain, with remaining parts taken from reference TRBV7-3 and TRBJ2-5, reads GAGVSQTPSNKVTEKGKYVELRCDPISGHTALYWYRQSLGQGPEFLIYFQGTGAADDSGLPNDRFFAVRPEGSVSTLKIQRTERGDSAVYLCASSPNPGEAETQYFGPGTRLLVL.

The chain combines TRBV20-1 with TRBJ2-7; TRBD2 is a possible D gene (6 bases). V gave up 3 bases and J gave up 6 bases, with 9 bases separating them. CDR3 length: 11 residues. Germline V gene data show CDR1 as DFQATT and CDR2 as SNEGSKA (reference sequence). CDR3 in amino acids: CSASAGIEQYF. In DNA, the CDR3 is TGCAGTGCTAGCGCGGGGATCGAGCAGTACTTC.

The chain joins TRBV4-1 to TRBJ2-3; 15 nucleotides line up with TRBD2. The J segment lost 1 base and the V segment lost 0 bases, leaving 8 bases of the junction unmatched. The CDR3 extends over 20 amino acids. Germline loops: CDR1 MGHRA, CDR2 YSYEKL. CDR3 coding DNA: TGCGCCAGCAGCCAAGAGGCTGGACTAGCGGGGGGGGGTCGCACAGATACGCAGTATTTT. This encodes CASSQEAGLAGGGRTDTQYF.

The chain carries TRBV4-3 and TRBJ2-7; D may be TRBD1 (6 bases). Germline CDR1 is LGHNA and CDR2 is YSLEER. This CDR3 has 14 amino acids. V was cut by 0 bases and J by 3 bases, with 9 bases left in between. The CDR3 DNA reads TGCGCCAGCAGCCAAGACCAGGGGATCTACGAGCAGTACTTC. Protein product: CASSQDQGIYEQYF.

The V call is TRBV6-1, the J call TRBJ2-7; 8 bases align to TRBD2. J lost 4 bases, V lost 7 bases, and 3 bases had no gene match. Germline V gene lookup returns CDR1 MNHNS and CDR2 SASEGT. The CDR3 totals 12 residues. CDR3: CASNSGTYEQYF. The DNA of the CDR3 is TGTGCCAGCAATAGCGGGACTTACGAGCAGTACTTC.

This chain links TRBV27 with TRBJ2-1; D is ambiguous. Trimming removed 6 bases at V and 6 bases at J, with 12 bases between. Germline loops: CDR1 MNHEY, CDR2 SMNVEV (reference sequence). The CDR3 contains 13 residues. The CDR3 region is CASSPFFRNEQFF. CDR3 bases: TGTGCCAGCAGCCCCTTTTTCCGCAATGAGCAGTTCTTC.

The chain is built from TRBV27 and TRBJ1-4; D unresolved. Germline loops: CDR1 MNHEY, CDR2 SMNVEV (reference sequence). The CDR3 sequence is 14 residues long. The V end lost 3 bases, the J end lost 8 bases, and 13 bases lay between the germline ends. CDR3 loop: CASSFGPIGEKLFF. The CDR3 DNA sequence: TGTGCCAGCAGTTTCGGGCCGATTGGGGAAAAACTGTTTTTT.